The 26 T cell receptor beta chains given below trace back to one sample, sequenced in a study of post-analysis software for immune sequencing data. Study-wide results and limits: Comparison of patients with controls showed four or five TRBV segments more frequent in patients, TRBV5-6, TRBV5-1 and TRBV20-1 among them.

Antigens of these TCRs are unknown. Prepared libraries of TCR beta cDNA carried unique molecular identifiers. A single record per CDR3 protein comes from TCRdb applying MiXCR to the PCR reads. The sample records hundreds of thousands of distinct CDR3 sequences, 35% to 40% being singletons. Sample: blood. The receptors derive from a girl aged 10 to 17 with multiple sclerosis.

Many counts were recorded for this clonotype. This chain connects TRBV20-1 to TRBJ1-4, with 7 positions matching TRBD1. J was trimmed by 6 bases and V by 1 base; bases with no gene match: 8. This CDR3 contains 15 residues. The germline V gene encodes CDR1 DFQATT and CDR2 SNEGSKA (reference sequence). The CDR3: CSARARTGFDEKLFF. CDR3 in DNA: TGCAGTGCTAGAGCGAGGACAGGTTTTGATGAAAAACTGTTTTTT.

Concerning this clonotype itself: Being one base from a much bigger clone, this may be a read error. Since the CDR3 does not end with the conserved phenylalanine or tryptophan, this likely comes from a read error. V is TRBV29-1 and J is TRBJ2-2, with D perhaps TRBD2 (7 bases). Trimming removed 6 bases at V and 6 bases at J, with 17 bases between. The CDR3 has 14 residues. CDR1 SQVTM and CDR2 ANQGSEA come from the germline V gene. As DNA, the CDR3 is TGCAGCGTGATACTTGCGGGGGCGCCCGGGGAGCTGTTTGTT. It is translated as CSVILAGAPGELFV.

In its sample, this clonotype was seen once. The chain carries TRBV6-5 and TRBJ1-1, with unresolved D. Germline V gene data show CDR1 as MNHEY and CDR2 as SVGAGI. V lost 0 bases and J 0 bases, leaving 11 bases between the germline ends. The CDR3 is 16 amino acids. CDR3 sequence (DNA): TGTGCCAGCAGTTACTCGACCACTGGGCTGAACACTGAAGCTTTCTTT. Its translation: CASSYSTTGLNTEAFF.

In this sample, this clonotype turned up many times. The chain employs TRBV5-1 and TRBJ2-5; D call uncertain. The ends were cut back, 1 base at V and 4 bases at J, with 8 bases in the middle. The CDR3 consists of 13 residues. CDR1 SGHRS and CDR2 YFSETQ come from the germline V gene. The CDR3 region is CASSLPAVETQYF. In DNA form, the CDR3 reads TGCGCCAGCAGCTTGCCCGCTGTAGAGACCCAGTACTTC. The entire variable domain, with the rest obtained from reference TRBV5-1 and TRBJ2-5, is as follows: KAGVTQTPRYLIKTRGQQVTLSCSPISGHRSVSWYQQTPGQGLQFLFEYFSETQRNKGNFPGRFSGRQFSNSRSEMNVSTLELGDSALYLCASSLPAVETQYFGPGTRLLVL.

This clonotype appeared a single time. The chain couples TRBV12-5 to TRBJ1-5; TRBD1 might be the D (5 bases). CDR3 length: 15 amino acids. Germline V gene sequence: CDR1 LGHNT, CDR2 FRNRAP. V lost 6 bases to trimming and J lost 2 bases, with 14 bases between them. The CDR3 here is CASGAGREGNQPQHF. Here the CDR3 DNA reads TGTGCTAGTGGCGCAGGCAGGGAGGGCAATCAGCCCCAGCATTTT.

This clonotype was detected ten times or more. The chain joins TRBV7-8 to TRBJ1-2; TRBD1 is a possible D gene (6 bases). With 4 bases removed from V and 4 bases from J, the gap between germline ends came to 10 bases. The CDR3 loop spans 13 amino acids. Germline CDR1 reads SGHVS; CDR2 reads FQNEAQ. CDR3 sequence (DNA): TGTGCCAGCAGCTCCGTGGGGGCCTATGGCTACACCTTC. Translation: CASSSVGAYGYTF. The complete variable domain, with remaining parts taken from reference TRBV7-8 and TRBJ1-2, reads GAGVSQSPRYKVAKRGQDVALRCDPISGHVSLFWYQQALGQGPEFLTYFQNEAQLDKSGLPSDRFFAERPEGSVSTLKIQRTQQEDSAVYLCASSSVGAYGYTFGSGTRLTVV.

Notes on this clonotype: A junction boundary mismatches the germline segment, possibly from a read error. This sequence joins TRBV12-3 or TRBV12-4 and TRBJ2-5, with unresolved D. The closer fit of TRBJ2-7 to the DNA end suggests the J call may be wrong. The CDR3 is 15 residues long. The chain's CDR3 is CAGSFGTRSDYEQYF. For the CDR3, the DNA is TGTGCCGGCAGTTTTGGTACCCGCTCTGACTACGAGCAGTACTTC.

A remark on this clonotype: A read error is possible here, since a much larger clone lies one base away. This chain links TRBV20-1 with TRBJ1-5; D perhaps matches TRBD1 (5 bases). This CDR3 is 15 amino acids long. Trimming took 1 base from V and 3 from J, leaving 13 bases between them. Looked up from germline, CDR1 is DFQATT and CDR2 is SNEGSKA (reference sequence). CDR3 coding DNA: TGCAGTGCTAGAGTTTCGGGGGGTGACAATCAGCCCCAGCATTTT. Translated, it gives CSARVSGGDNQPQHF.

This clonotype has ten or more counts. The chain links TRBV10-3 to TRBJ1-3; D is undetermined. The CDR3 runs to 11 residues. V lost 6 bases to trimming and J lost 7 bases, with 7 bases between them. Germline values: CDR1 ENHRY, CDR2 SYGVKD. The CDR3 region has the DNA TGTGCCATCAGCCAATCCAACACCATATATTTT. This encodes CAISQSNTIYF.

The table lists this clonotype with many counts. The chain carries TRBV4-2 and TRBJ2-7, with D possibly TRBD1 on 8 matching bases. V lost 4 bases and J 7 bases, leaving 14 bases between the germline ends. CDR1 and CDR2 from the germline V gene are LGHNA and YNFKEQ. The CDR3 sequence is 13 residues long. CDR3 DNA: TGTGCCAGCAGCCCTGGACAGGGAGGGGAGCAGTACTTC. Translation gives CASSPGQGGEQYF.

V usage is TRBV5-1 and J usage is TRBJ2-1; D is unclear. Trimming took 3 bases from V and 7 from J, leaving 20 bases between them. Looked up from germline, CDR1 is SGHRS and CDR2 is YFSETQ. The CDR3 runs 16 residues. This chain's CDR3 is CASSSTDAIAMNEQFF. The CDR3 nucleotides are TGCGCCAGCAGCTCTACGGACGCAATTGCGATGAATGAGCAGTTCTTC.

This clonotype came up many times. The chain is built from TRBV5-1 and TRBJ2-1; TRBD2 matches at 7 bases. With V trimmed by 4 bases and J by 4 bases, 8 bases remained unmatched. CDR1 SGHRS and CDR2 YFSETQ come from the germline V gene. This CDR3 is 15 amino acids long. The CDR3 DNA sequence: TGCGCCAGCAGCCCAAGACTAGCAGAATACAATGAGCAGTTCTTC. Its protein product is CASSPRLAEYNEQFF.

In this sample, this clonotype turned up many times. The genes are TRBV7-9 and TRBJ1-1, with D perhaps matching TRBD1 (5 bases). Germline V gene lookup returns CDR1 SEHNR and CDR2 FQNEAQ (reference sequence). The V and J ends lost 4 bases and 2 bases respectively, with 8 bases between them. This CDR3 has 13 residues. This CDR3 is CASSSTGNTEAFF. The DNA for the CDR3 is TGTGCCAGCAGCTCCACAGGTAACACTGAAGCTTTCTTT.

The chain links TRBV20-1 to TRBJ1-5, with D unresolved. This CDR3 spans 15 amino acids. Germline V gene lookup returns CDR1 DFQATT and CDR2 SNEGSKA (reference sequence). V was shortened by 2 bases and J by 0 bases, with 11 bases between the two germline ends. CDR3 DNA: TGCAGTGCTAGAATGGTGGGGAATAGCAATCAGCCCCAGCATTTT. Translation: CSARMVGNSNQPQHF.

For this clonotype: Being one base from a much bigger clone, this may be a read error. The V gene is TRBV10-3, the J gene TRBJ1-2; 11 bases fit TRBD1. Germline V gene sequence: CDR1 ENHRY, CDR2 SYGVKD. CDR3 length: 13 residues. J gave up 7 bases and V 7 bases, and 5 bases lay outside the gene matches. CDR3 DNA sequence: TGTGCCATCACGGGACAGGGGGTGAGTGGCTACACCTTC. Encoded protein: CAITGQGVSGYTF.

The table lists this clonotype with many counts. An end of the junction differs from the germline gene, which may be a read error. The gene calls are TRBV3-1 and TRBJ1-2, with 9 bases identical to TRBD1. CDR3 length: 16 amino acids. The V gene's germline CDR1 is LGHDT and CDR2 YNNKEL (reference sequence). CDR3 amino acids: CASTQSGQGRSYGYTF. CDR3 in DNA: TGTGCCAGCACCCAAAGTGGACAGGGGCGAAGCTATGGCTACACCTTC. Full variable domain (outside the CDR3, taken from reference TRBV3-1 and TRBJ1-2): DTAVSQTPKYLVTQMGNDKSIKCEQNLGHDTMYWYKQDSKKFLKIMFSYNNKELIINETVPNRFSPKSPDKAHLNLHINSLELGDSAVYFCASTQSGQGRSYGYTFGSGTRLTVV.

This clonotype was observed a handful of times. The chain recombines TRBV6-5 with TRBJ1-1; D gene unclear. CDR3 length: 13 amino acids. Trimming shortened V by 2 bases and J by 6 bases, and 10 bases separated the two germline ends. Per the germline V gene, CDR1 is MNHEY and CDR2 is SVGAGI. In DNA form, the CDR3 reads TGTGCCAGCAGTTACGCACACAGCCCTGAAGCTTTCTTT. The encoded protein is CASSYAHSPEAFF.

In its sample, this clonotype was seen a few times. This chain uses TRBV7-8 with TRBJ1-5, with D perhaps matching TRBD1 (6 bases). The CDR3 sequence is 14 residues long. Germline CDR1 is SGHVS and CDR2 is FQNEAQ. Trimming left V 6 bases short and J 1 base short, with 10 bases between. The DNA of the CDR3 is TGTGCCAGCAGGGCAGGGGCGAGCAATCAGCCCCAGCATTTT. Protein sequence: CASRAGASNQPQHF.

The sample holds a few counts of this clonotype. The chain recombines TRBV12-3 or TRBV12-4 with TRBJ2-1, with D unresolved. This CDR3 region has 13 residues. Trimming stripped 3 bases from V and 8 bases from J, with 11 bases between. DNA of the CDR3: TGTGCCAGCAGTTTCCTGGCTAGTCATGAGCAGTTCTTC. This translates into CASSFLASHEQFF.

A word on this clonotype: A read error may explain this, as a much larger clone is one base away. The chain is built from TRBV5-1 and TRBJ2-6; D gene uncertain. CDR1 SGHRS and CDR2 YFSETQ come from the germline V gene. The CDR3 is 16 residues long. The V end was cut by 0 bases, the J end by 0 bases, with 7 bases between. CDR3 amino acids: CASSLAQSSGANVLTF. CDR3 nucleotide sequence: TGCGCCAGCAGCTTGGCCCAGAGCTCTGGGGCCAACGTCCTGACTTTC.

The chain combines TRBV7-9 with TRBJ1-2; TRBD1 is a possible D gene (6 bases). The CDR3 covers 16 residues. V was cut by 5 bases and J by 3 bases, with 19 bases left in between. Germline V gene lookup returns CDR1 SEHNR and CDR2 FQNEAQ (reference sequence). The CDR3 loop is CASSAGSAGAHYGYTF. CDR3 coding DNA: TGTGCCAGCAGCGCCGGGTCGGCAGGGGCGCACTATGGCTACACCTTC. The variable domain in full, completed from reference TRBV7-9 and TRBJ1-2, reads DTGVSQNPRHKITKRGQNVTFRCDPISEHNRLYWYRQTLGQGPEFLTYFQNEAQLEKSRLLSDRFSAERPKGSFSTLEIQRTEQGDSAMYLCASSAGSAGAHYGYTFGSGTRLTVV.

The genes are TRBV20-1 and TRBJ1-4, with 10 positions matching TRBD1. V trimming: 5 bases; J trimming: 8 bases; junction bases outside the gene matches: 8. The V gene's germline CDR1 is DFQATT and CDR2 SNEGSKA (reference sequence). The CDR3 consists of 14 residues. CDR3 sequence reads: CSAYGTGVGEKLFF. Here the CDR3 DNA reads TGCAGTGCTTATGGGACAGGGGTTGGCGAAAAACTGTTTTTT.

As concerns this clonotype: Given a much more abundant clone one base away, this may be a read error. No conserved phenylalanine or tryptophan ends this CDR3, so it is likely a read error. This chain joins TRBV20-1 and TRBJ1-4; weak D call: TRBD1 (5 bases). Per the germline V gene, CDR1 is DFQATT and CDR2 is SNEGSKA (reference sequence). V was cut by 3 bases and J by 8 bases, with 10 bases left in between. The CDR3 contains 12 residues. This CDR3 reads CSASGGEEKLFL. The DNA for the CDR3 is TGCAGTGCTAGTGGAGGGGAAGAAAAACTGTTTTTG.

At least ten counts were recorded for this clonotype. The chain couples TRBV29-1 to TRBJ2-1; 8 nucleotides agree with TRBD2. CDR1 is SQVTM and CDR2 is ANQGSEA in the germline V gene. V trimming: 7 bases; J trimming: 4 bases; junction bases outside the gene matches: 9. The CDR3 is made up of 14 amino acids. The CDR3, as DNA: TGCAGCGCCGGGGGGGAGCGGGTATACAATGAGCAGTTCTTC. It yields the protein CSAGGERVYNEQFF.

This clonotype was seen ten or more times. The V and J genes are TRBV5-1 and TRBJ2-3; 10 nucleotides line up with TRBD1. The CDR3 has 15 amino acids. Germline values: CDR1 SGHRS, CDR2 YFSETQ. Trimming took 1 base from V and 6 from J; bases not matched to a gene: 5. The CDR3 protein is CASSLTTDRGDTQYF. The CDR3 DNA follows: TGCGCCAGCAGCTTGACCACGGACAGGGGGGATACGCAGTATTTT.

The chain carries TRBV19 and TRBJ1-1, with D possibly matching TRBD1 (5 bases). V was pared by 7 bases and J by 5 bases, with 17 bases between. This CDR3 contains 14 residues. The germline V gene has CDR1 LNHDA and CDR2 SQIVND (reference sequence). The CDR3, as DNA: TGTGCCAGTAAGTGGGGGAAAGATACGACTGAAGCTTTCTTT. Translating it yields CASKWGKDTTEAFF.